The next 30 T cell receptor beta chains were all read from a single sample in a study of cytomegalovirus exposure and HLA in healthy donors. The PCR contained 60 Vbeta and 13 Jbeta primers. TCRdb keeps only in-frame clones here, not all; method: immunoSEQ multiplex PCR. The profile covers 150,000 or so clones, with roughly three quarters appearing a single time and approximately 6.9% taken by the ten largest. Material: PBMCs. Receptor source: a man between 40 and 49 years old in good health and CMV-seropositive.

V gene TRBV4-1 combines with J gene TRBJ1-6; D remains ambiguous. Germline values: CDR1 MGHRA, CDR2 YSYEKL. The V and J ends lost 4 bases and 7 bases respectively, with 8 bases between them. The CDR3 covers 13 residues. The CDR3 protein is CASSPPGNSPLHF. The CDR3 DNA reads as TGCGCCAGCAGCCCCCCGGGGAATTCACCCCTCCACTTT.

The rearrangement links TRBV11-2 to TRBJ1-1; D is undetermined. The V and J ends lost 0 bases and 5 bases respectively, with 13 bases between them. This CDR3 has 15 amino acids. CDR1 is SGHAT, CDR2 FQNNGV, per germline. DNA of the CDR3: TGTGCCAGCAGCTTAGATAGCGCCAGTAGGACTGAAGCTTTCTTT. Protein sequence: CASSLDSASRTEAFF.

Of note for this clone: Compared with germline, one end of the junction differs, possibly owing to a read error. The CDR3 is CSSSLARGGGSYEQYF. The CDR3 coding sequence is TGTTCCAGCAGCTTAGCGCGGGGAGGAGGCTCCTACGAGCAGTACTTC. The chain carries TRBV7-9 and TRBJ2-7; the D gene is possibly TRBD2 (6 bases). The CDR3 spans 16 residues. The germline gives CDR1 SEHNR, CDR2 FQNEAQ (reference sequence).

The CDR3: CASNWSGDSNQPQHF. The CDR3 DNA is TGTGCCAGCAACTGGAGCGGGGACAGCAATCAGCCCCAGCATTTT. The chain has TRBV6-1 and TRBJ1-5; weak D call: TRBD1 (5 bases). This CDR3 comprises 15 residues. Germline CDR1 and CDR2: MNHNS and SASEGT. Between the trimmed V and J ends, which lost 7 bases and 1 base, there was a span of 14 bases.

For this clone: In the same sample, other DNA sequences code for this CDR3. The chain carries TRBV5-1 and TRBJ2-3; TRBD1 matches 9 bases. The V gene's germline CDR1 is SGHRS and CDR2 YFSETQ. The CDR3 has 17 residues. The V segment lost 5 bases and the J segment 5 bases; nucleotides outside the gene matches: 15. The CDR3: CASSFNPSGQGRDTQYF. The DNA of the CDR3 is TGCGCCAGCAGTTTTAACCCGTCGGGACAGGGTAGAGATACGCAGTATTTT. Variable domain in full (rest from reference TRBV5-1 and TRBJ2-3): KAGVTQTPRYLIKTRGQQVTLSCSPISGHRSVSWYQQTPGQGLQFLFEYFSETQRNKGNFPGRFSGRQFSNSRSEMNVSTLELGDSALYLCASSFNPSGQGRDTQYFGPGTRLTVL.

For the CDR3, the DNA is TGTGCCTGGGGAAGTGGGACAGGGGTGAGGGAGCAGTACTTC. Its protein is CAWGSGTGVREQYF. The J gene is TRBJ2-7, the V gene TRBV30, with TRBD1 matching over 10 bases. The length of the CDR3 is 14 residues. Germline trimming cut 5 bases from V and 7 bases from J; bases unmatched to any gene: 11. CDR1 is GTSNPN and CDR2 is SVGIG in the germline V gene (reference sequence).

The chain has TRBV19 and TRBJ1-5; TRBD1 is a possible D gene (5 bases). Trimming took off 6 bases at V and 3 bases at J, with 12 bases between the two ends. The CDR3 is 14 residues long. CDR1 and CDR2 (germline): LNHDA, SQIVND (reference sequence). DNA for the CDR3: TGTGCCAGTAGCCCTGACAGCTACAATCAGCCCCAGCATTTT. This codes for CASSPDSYNQPQHF.

The chain links TRBV5-6 to TRBJ2-5; D might be TRBD2 (6 bases). The end of the DNA is better explained by TRBJ2-7, so the J call may be wrong. This CDR3 has 16 amino acids. Per the germline V gene, CDR1 is SGHDT and CDR2 is YYEEEE. The CDR3 coding sequence is TGTGCCAGCAGCTTGAGGGCAGGGAGGACTGTCTACGAGCAGTACTTC. This translates into CASSLRAGRTVYEQYF.

This rearrangement joins TRBV27 to TRBJ2-1; maybe TRBD1 (5 bases). In germline, CDR1 is MNHEY, CDR2 SMNVEV (reference sequence). CDR3 length equals 15 residues. V was clipped by 3 bases and J by 2 bases, with 11 bases between them. The CDR3 coding sequence is TGTGCCAGCAGTTTTTGGCAGGGCCCCTACAATGAGCAGTTCTTC. This encodes CASSFWQGPYNEQFF.

The V gene is TRBV5-6, the J gene TRBJ2-2; possibly TRBD1 for D (6 bases). This CDR3 has 15 amino acids. V was pared by 3 bases and J by 5 bases, with 14 bases between. The germline gives CDR1 SGHDT, CDR2 YYEEEE. CDR3 sequence reads: CASSSSRTATGELFF. CDR3 nucleotide sequence: TGTGCCAGCAGCTCTTCCCGGACAGCTACCGGGGAGCTGTTTTTT.

V usage is TRBV9 and J usage is TRBJ1-4; D is unresolved. The germline V and J ends were trimmed by 0 bases and 4 bases, with 4 bases remaining between them. The CDR3 contains 13 residues. CDR1 is SGDLS, CDR2 YYNGEE, per germline. The DNA of the CDR3 is TGTGCCAGCAGCGTAGAACTTAATGAAAAACTGTTTTTT. It translates to CASSVELNEKLFF.

This clone was picked up a small number of times. This chain joins TRBV7-9 and TRBJ1-1; 9 bases align to TRBD1. J gave up 3 bases and V 2 bases, and 4 bases lay outside the gene matches. Germline V CDR1 and CDR2: SEHNR, FQNEAQ (reference sequence). The CDR3 extends over 15 amino acids. In DNA, the CDR3 is TGTGCCAGCAGCTTATGGGACAGGGCAGACACTGAAGCTTTCTTT. The encoded protein is CASSLWDRADTEAFF.

This chain joins TRBV13 and TRBJ1-1, with 12 bases identical to TRBD1. CDR3 length: 16 residues. The germline gives CDR1 PRHDT, CDR2 FYEKMQ (reference sequence). V gave up 5 bases and J gave up 4 bases; unmatched junction bases: 8. The CDR3 DNA reads as TGTGCCAGCAGCGAGGGACAGGGGGCGAGGGGCACTGAAGCTTTCTTT. As protein: CASSEGQGARGTEAFF. Drawing the rest from reference TRBV13 and TRBJ1-1, the complete variable domain is AAGVIQSPRHLIKEKRETATLKCYPIPRHDTVYWYQQGPGQDPQFLISFYEKMQSDKGSIPDRFSAQQFSDYHSELNMSSLELGDSALYFCASSEGQGARGTEAFFGQGTRLTVV.

The chain recombines TRBV29-1 with TRBJ2-7; 7 positions match TRBD1. Germline CDR1 is SQVTM and CDR2 is ANQGSEA. This CDR3 comprises 14 residues. J was trimmed by 4 bases and V by 1 base; bases with no gene match: 7. CDR3 residues: CSVEVGDREYEQYF. The CDR3 coding sequence is TGCAGCGTTGAAGTTGGTGACAGGGAATACGAGCAGTACTTC.

The chain has TRBV2 and TRBJ1-5; tentatively, D is TRBD1 (6 bases). The CDR3 runs to 13 residues. From germline, CDR1 is SNHLY and CDR2 FYNNEI. Trimming took off 6 bases at V and 7 bases at J, with 13 bases between the two ends. The CDR3 DNA reads as TGTGCCAGCAGCTACACGGGACACCAGCCCCAGCATTTT. This codes for CASSYTGHQPQHF.

The chain employs TRBV19 and TRBJ2-4, with a weak D call TRBD1 (6 bases). V gave up 7 bases and J gave up 0 bases, with 16 bases separating them. This CDR3 has 16 residues. CDR1 LNHDA and CDR2 SQIVND come from the germline V gene (reference sequence). The CDR3 DNA reads TGTGCCAGTACTCCCCGGACAGTACTAGCCAAAAACATTCAGTACTTC. Translated: CASTPRTVLAKNIQYF. The complete variable domain, with remaining parts taken from reference TRBV19 and TRBJ2-4, reads DGGITQSPKYLFRKEGQNVTLSCEQNLNHDAMYWYRQDPGQGLRLIYYSQIVNDFQKGDIAEGYSVSREKKESFPLTVTSAQKNPTAFYLCASTPRTVLAKNIQYFGAGTRLSVL.

The J gene is TRBJ1-3, the V gene TRBV19; TRBD1 might be the D (6 bases). This CDR3 has 13 residues. Germline V lookup: CDR1 LNHDA, CDR2 SQIVND (reference sequence). This CDR3 reads CAGGRISGNTIYF. DNA for the CDR3: TGTGCAGGGGGTCGAATCTCTGGAAACACCATATATTTT.

This sequence joins TRBV4-3 and TRBJ1-1; D possibly corresponds to TRBD1 (6 bases). Trimming took off 0 bases at V and 11 bases at J, with 25 bases between the two ends. Germline CDR1 and CDR2: LGHNA and YSLEER. There are 17 residues in the CDR3. Here the CDR3 DNA reads TGCGCCAGCAGCCAAGAGCCGCAGGGGTCCCCCTGGCCATCGGCTTTCTTT. Translated, it gives CASSQEPQGSPWPSAFF.

The chain couples TRBV5-1 to TRBJ1-1; 7 nucleotides match TRBD1. With V trimmed by 2 bases and J by 3 bases, 1 base remained unmatched. The CDR3 sequence is 13 residues long. Looked up from germline, CDR1 is SGHRS and CDR2 is YFSETQ. The CDR3 loop is CASSLQGHTEAFF. CDR3 DNA sequence: TGCGCCAGCAGCTTACAGGGGCACACTGAAGCTTTCTTT.

This chain joins TRBV9 and TRBJ1-2; D is possibly TRBD1 (6 bases). V was pared by 6 bases and J by 1 base, with 10 bases between. Per germline, CDR1 SGDLS and CDR2 YYNGEE. The CDR3 has 13 amino acids. CDR3 residues: CASTRQDNYGYTF. As DNA, the CDR3 is TGTGCCAGCACGCGACAGGATAACTATGGCTACACCTTC.

This clone was detected a few times. This rearrangement joins TRBV23-1 to TRBJ2-1, with 8 bases aligning to TRBD2. TRBV23-1 is recorded as an ORF, its role being uncertain. V was clipped by 4 bases and J by 5 bases; unmatched bases: 13. The CDR3 is 17 amino acids. Here the CDR3 reads CASSRLSGGGLHNEQFF. As DNA, the CDR3 is TGCGCCAGCAGTCGGCTTTCGGGCGGGGGGCTCCACAATGAGCAGTTCTTC.

The chain employs TRBV27 and TRBJ1-1; possibly TRBD1 for D (6 bases). This CDR3 has 14 residues. Deletions cut 5 bases from V and 8 bases from J, with 18 bases between. Germline CDR1 reads MNHEY; CDR2 reads SMNVEV (reference sequence). As DNA, the CDR3 is TGTGCCAGCAGTCAACCGGGACACCGAACGGAAGCTTTCTTT. Its translation is CASSQPGHRTEAFF.

The V gene is TRBV10-3, the J gene TRBJ2-3; TRBD1 is a possible D gene (6 bases). Germline V gene sequence: CDR1 ENHRY, CDR2 SYGVKD. The V and J ends lost 6 bases and 2 bases respectively, with 15 bases between them. The CDR3 covers 15 residues. In DNA form, the CDR3 reads TGTGCCATCAGCGGGGACACGGACGACACAGATACGCAGTATTTT. It codes for CAISGDTDDTDTQYF.

The chain joins TRBV7-2 to TRBJ1-6; the match to TRBD1 covers 7 bases. The V gene's germline CDR1 is SGHTA and CDR2 FQGNSA. This CDR3 spans 14 amino acids. V gave up 6 bases and J gave up 9 bases; unmatched junction bases: 8. CDR3 coding DNA: TGTGCCAGCAGTCATGACAGGGTCGGTTCACCCCTCCACTTT. Protein product: CASSHDRVGSPLHF.

V gene TRBV5-4 combines with J gene TRBJ2-7; maybe TRBD2 (6 bases). This CDR3 contains 13 residues. Per the germline V gene, CDR1 is SGHNT and CDR2 is YYREEE (reference sequence). The V end lost 5 bases, the J end lost 4 bases, and 13 bases lay between the germline ends. CDR3 region: CASSGSGEYEQYF. The CDR3 DNA is TGTGCCAGCAGTGGCTCGGGGGAATACGAGCAGTACTTC.

On this clone itself: Germline and junction disagree at one end, which may indicate a read error. J is TRBJ2-1 and V is TRBV7-7, with D possibly TRBD1 on 5 matching bases. Germline CDR1 SSHAT, CDR2 FNYEAQ (reference sequence). CDR3 length: 13 residues. CDR3 sequence reads: CASSLDRSNEQFF. The DNA of the CDR3 is TGTGCTAGCAGCTTAGACAGATCAAATGAGCAGTTCTTC.

The chain is built from TRBV7-9 and TRBJ1-3; 9 positions agree with TRBD1. The CDR3 sequence is 15 residues long. Losses at the gene ends were 5 bases for V and 7 bases for J; bases not matched to a gene: 9. Germline V CDR1 and CDR2: SEHNR, FQNEAQ (reference sequence). DNA for the CDR3: TGTGCCAGCAGCCCACAGGGGGCGGAAGGCAACACCATATATTTT. It codes for CASSPQGAEGNTIYF.

Only a few counts were recorded for this clone. The CDR3 bases are TGTGCCAGCAGCTTCCCCTGGGGGGGCCGGGGGAACACTGAAGCTTTCTTT. It encodes CASSFPWGGRGNTEAFF. The V call is TRBV7-2, the J call TRBJ1-1; a weak D match, TRBD1 (6 bases). CDR1 is SGHTA, CDR2 FQGNSA, per germline. Trimming pared 3 bases from V and 1 base from J, leaving 18 bases between. There are 17 residues in the CDR3.

In this sample, this clone turned up once. This chain uses TRBV5-5 with TRBJ1-1, with D maybe TRBD1 (6 bases). The CDR3 spans 13 residues. Between the trimmed V and J ends, which lost 4 bases and 6 bases, there was a span of 13 bases. CDR1 is SGHKS and CDR2 is YYEKEE in the germline V gene (reference sequence). The CDR3 loop reads CASSVGQRSEAFF. The CDR3 nucleotides read TGTGCCAGCAGCGTCGGACAGCGGTCTGAAGCTTTCTTT.

The V and J genes are TRBV27 and TRBJ2-3; no clear D. In germline, CDR1 is MNHEY, CDR2 SMNVEV (reference sequence). The CDR3 is 14 residues long. The ends were cut back, 3 bases at V and 6 bases at J, with 13 bases in the middle. The CDR3 sequence is CASSLSRLLDTQYF. In nucleotides, the CDR3 is TGTGCCAGCAGTTTGAGCAGGCTCTTGGATACGCAGTATTTT.